This entry lists 4 T cell receptor beta chains sequenced from one sample in a study of blood T cell repertoires in COVID-19. Sequencing was performed with immunoSEQ multiplex PCR; in TCRdb, only in-frame clones are kept and a portion is missing. This table has around 320,000 clones, almost 90% appearing once. Sequenced input: PBMCs or T cells enriched from blood (not recorded which). These receptors all stem from a woman younger than 30 with acute COVID-19.

The chain has TRBV2 and TRBJ2-5, with 7 bases matching TRBD2. V shed 8 bases, J shed 5 bases, and the junction held 5 bases outside the gene matches. This CDR3 spans 12 amino acids. Germline V gene lookup returns CDR1 SNHLY and CDR2 FYNNEI. The CDR3 nucleotides are TGTGCCAGCGGGAGGGATGAGGAGACCCAGTACTTC. Amino acid sequence: CASGRDEETQYF.

In the case of this clone: One end of the junction fails to match germline, which may point to a read error. The J gene is TRBJ1-2, the V gene TRBV3-1 (or the pseudogene TRBV3-2); D call uncertain. The V gene's germline CDR1 is LGHDT and CDR2 YNNKEL (reference sequence). This CDR3 has 18 amino acids. The CDR3 is CASSPWRANLRAKYGYTF. DNA for the CDR3: TGTGCCAGCAGCCCCTGGAGGGCTAACTTACGGGCTAAGTATGGCTACACCTTC.

CDR3 nucleotides: TGTGCCAGTAGCCTGGACAGGTCTGAAGCTTTCTTT. Translating it yields CASSLDRSEAFF. The chain uses TRBV19 and TRBJ1-1, with 7 bases fitting TRBD1. CDR3 length equals 12 residues. V gave up 6 bases and J gave up 6 bases; unmatched junction bases: 4. The V gene's germline CDR1 is LNHDA and CDR2 SQIVND (reference sequence).

The chain uses TRBV28 and TRBJ1-1; 8 bases fit TRBD1. The CDR3 has 12 amino acids. Germline V gives CDR1 MDHEN, CDR2 SYDVKM. Germline trimming cut 1 base from V and 14 bases from J; bases unmatched to any gene: 6. CDR3 bases: TGTGCCAGCAGTTTATTGGACAGGGAGTCCTTCTTT. It translates to CASSLLDRESFF.